This TCR beta chain was identified in a study of early T cells in non-severe SARS-CoV-2 infection. Overall study: Sequencing of bulk RNA from unsorted whole blood was done, without chain pairing.

The CDR3 spans 18 residues. With V trimmed by 2 bases and J by 5 bases, 14 bases remained unmatched. Germline V CDR1 and CDR2: SNHLY, FYNNEI. This clonotype showed up just a few times. Individual cDNA molecules received unique molecular identifiers during library preparation. A single record per CDR3 protein comes from TCRdb applying MiXCR to the 5' RACE reads. The table shows around 84,000 distinct CDR3 sequences, with 13% to 15% occurring only once. The sample taken for sequencing was whole blood. This TCR was recovered from an adult who was a healthcare worker with PCR-confirmed SARS-CoV-2 infection or an uninfected control (not recorded which). V and J are TRBV2 and TRBJ2-5, with 10 positions matching TRBD2. The CDR3 sequence is CASSETPLPTSGIETQYF. CDR3 sequence (DNA): TGTGCCAGCAGTGAAACGCCTCTGCCCACTAGCGGGATTGAGACCCAGTACTTC. The full variable domain, its missing parts supplied by reference TRBV2 and TRBJ2-5, is EPEVTQTPSHQVTQMGQEVILRCVPISNHLYFYWYRQILGQKVEFLVSFYNNEISEKSEIFDDQFSVERPDGSNFTLKIRSTKLEDSAMYFCASSETPLPTSGIETQYFGPGTRLLVL.